This TCR beta chain came from a study of shared clonotypes between healthy human individuals. Points from the study as a whole: Rarefaction curves obtained for sorted subsets showed sequencing incomplete despite large depth. Few donors restricted represented genetic and exposure-history diversity.

This table comes from immunoSEQ multiplex PCR, and its TCRdb copy is limited to in-frame clones, with some not included. The sample shows some 2.1 million clones, about 95% of them seen only once. Naive CD8 cells comprised CD45RO-negative, CCR7-positively selected cells, excluding terminally differentiated effector memory CD45RA+ cells. About this clone itself: Its antigen is as yet unknown.

The clonotype comes from a young man in good health. What was sequenced was naive CD8+ T cells sorted from blood.

The CDR3 bases are TGTGCCAGCAGCGTGGCCGGGGCCAATCAGCCCCAGCATTTT. The encoded protein is CASSVAGANQPQHF. This chain joins TRBV9 and TRBJ1-5, with D possibly matching TRBD1 (5 bases). This CDR3 comprises 14 residues. Trimming cost V 2 bases and J 3 bases, with 9 bases left between them. Germline V gene lookup returns CDR1 SGDLS and CDR2 YYNGEE.